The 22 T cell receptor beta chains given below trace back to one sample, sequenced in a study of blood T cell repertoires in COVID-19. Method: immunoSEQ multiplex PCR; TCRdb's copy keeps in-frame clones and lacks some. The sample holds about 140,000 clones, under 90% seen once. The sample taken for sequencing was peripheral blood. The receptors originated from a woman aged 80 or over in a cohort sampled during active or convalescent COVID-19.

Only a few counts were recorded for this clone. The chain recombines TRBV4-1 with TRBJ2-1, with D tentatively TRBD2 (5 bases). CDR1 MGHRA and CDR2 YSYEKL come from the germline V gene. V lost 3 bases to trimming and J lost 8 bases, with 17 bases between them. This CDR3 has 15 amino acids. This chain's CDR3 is CASSQTGNLNDEQFF. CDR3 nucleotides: TGCGCCAGCAGCCAGACGGGGAACTTGAATGATGAGCAGTTCTTC.

The CDR3 reads CASSLGGASGYTF. Here the CDR3 DNA reads TGTGCCAGCAGCTTAGGGGGGGCAAGTGGCTACACCTTC. The chain uses TRBV6-5 and TRBJ1-2, with a weak D call TRBD1 (6 bases). The germline V and J ends were trimmed by 6 bases and 7 bases, with 15 bases remaining between them. CDR1 and CDR2 from the germline V gene are MNHEY and SVGAGI. CDR3 length: 13 residues.

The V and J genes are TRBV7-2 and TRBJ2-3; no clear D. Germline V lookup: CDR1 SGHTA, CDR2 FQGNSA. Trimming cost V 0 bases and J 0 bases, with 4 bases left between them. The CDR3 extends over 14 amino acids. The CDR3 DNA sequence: TGTGCCAGCAGCTTAGCTCTAAGCACAGATACGCAGTATTTT. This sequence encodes CASSLALSTDTQYF.

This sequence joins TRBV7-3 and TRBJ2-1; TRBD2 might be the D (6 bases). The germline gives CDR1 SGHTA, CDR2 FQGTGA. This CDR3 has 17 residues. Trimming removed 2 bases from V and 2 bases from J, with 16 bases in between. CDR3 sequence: CASSLQAGAPPYNEQFF. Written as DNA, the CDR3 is TGTGCCAGCAGCTTACAAGCGGGTGCACCCCCCTACAATGAGCAGTTCTTC.

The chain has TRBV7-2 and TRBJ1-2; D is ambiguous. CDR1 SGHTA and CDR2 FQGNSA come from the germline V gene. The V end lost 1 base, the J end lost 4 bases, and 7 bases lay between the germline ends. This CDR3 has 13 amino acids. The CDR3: CASSLGGLYGYTF. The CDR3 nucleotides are TGTGCCAGCAGCTTAGGAGGGCTCTATGGCTACACCTTC.

CDR3 region: CASSSGADTQYF. In DNA, the CDR3 is TGTGCCAGCAGTTCCGGGGCAGATACGCAGTATTTT. The rearrangement joins TRBV6-6 to TRBJ2-3; D is perhaps TRBD2 (5 bases). There are 12 residues in the CDR3. The germline V gene has CDR1 MNHNY and CDR2 SVGAGI (reference sequence). Trimming cost V 4 bases and J 4 bases, with 6 bases left between them.

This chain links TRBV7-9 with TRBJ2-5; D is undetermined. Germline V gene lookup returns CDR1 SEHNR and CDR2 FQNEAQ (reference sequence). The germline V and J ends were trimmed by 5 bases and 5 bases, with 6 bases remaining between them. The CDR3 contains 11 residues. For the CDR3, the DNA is TGTGCCAGCAGCCCCCTGGAGACCCAGTACTTC. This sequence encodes CASSPLETQYF.

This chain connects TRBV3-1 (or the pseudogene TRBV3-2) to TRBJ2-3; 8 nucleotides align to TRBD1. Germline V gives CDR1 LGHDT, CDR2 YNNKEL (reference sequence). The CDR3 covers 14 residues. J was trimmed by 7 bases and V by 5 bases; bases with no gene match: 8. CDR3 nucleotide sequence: TGTGCCAGCAGCGGGGTACAGGGGGGAAATACGCAGTATTTT. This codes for CASSGVQGGNTQYF.

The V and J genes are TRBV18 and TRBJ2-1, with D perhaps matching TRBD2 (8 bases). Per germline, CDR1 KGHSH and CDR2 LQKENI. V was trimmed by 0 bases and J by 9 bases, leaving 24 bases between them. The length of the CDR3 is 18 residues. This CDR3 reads CASSPPPGGGKRQGEQFF. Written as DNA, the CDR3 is TGTGCCAGCTCACCACCTCCCGGGGGGGGCAAAAGACAGGGTGAGCAGTTCTTC.

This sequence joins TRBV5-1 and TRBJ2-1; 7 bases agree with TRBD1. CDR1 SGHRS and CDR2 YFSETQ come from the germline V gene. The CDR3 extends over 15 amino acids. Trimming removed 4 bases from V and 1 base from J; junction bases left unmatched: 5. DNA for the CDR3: TGCGCCAGCAGCAGGCAGACAGGGTCCTACAATGAGCAGTTCTTC. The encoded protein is CASSRQTGSYNEQFF.

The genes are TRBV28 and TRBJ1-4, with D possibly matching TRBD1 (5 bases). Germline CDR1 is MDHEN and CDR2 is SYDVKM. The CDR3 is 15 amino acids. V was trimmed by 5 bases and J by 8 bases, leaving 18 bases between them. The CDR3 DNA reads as TGTGCCAGCAGTATCCCCAGCGGGGGTAGGGAAAAACTGTTTTTT. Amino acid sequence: CASSIPSGGREKLFF.

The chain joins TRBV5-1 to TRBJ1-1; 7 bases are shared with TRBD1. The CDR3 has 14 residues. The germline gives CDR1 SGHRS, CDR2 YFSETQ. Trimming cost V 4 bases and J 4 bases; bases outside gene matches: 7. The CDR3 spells CASSNTRGSTEAFF. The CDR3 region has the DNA TGCGCCAGCAGCAATACCAGGGGGAGCACTGAAGCTTTCTTT.

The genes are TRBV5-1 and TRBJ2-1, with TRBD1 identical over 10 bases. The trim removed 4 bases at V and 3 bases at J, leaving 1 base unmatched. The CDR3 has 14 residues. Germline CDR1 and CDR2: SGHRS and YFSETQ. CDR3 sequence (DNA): TGCGCCAGCAGCAGGACAGGGGGCTACAATGAGCAGTTCTTC. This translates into CASSRTGGYNEQFF.

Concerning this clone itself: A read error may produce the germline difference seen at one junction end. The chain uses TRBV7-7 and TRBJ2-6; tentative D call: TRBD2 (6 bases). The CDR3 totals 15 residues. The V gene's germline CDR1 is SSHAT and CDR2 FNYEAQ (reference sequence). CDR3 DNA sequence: TGTGCTAGCAGCCCAGGCGGGACTGGGGCCAACGTCCTGACTTTC. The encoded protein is CASSPGGTGANVLTF.

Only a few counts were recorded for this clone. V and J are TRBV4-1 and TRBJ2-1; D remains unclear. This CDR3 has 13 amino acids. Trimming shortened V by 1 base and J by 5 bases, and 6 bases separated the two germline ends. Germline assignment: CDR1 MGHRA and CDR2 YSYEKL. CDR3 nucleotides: TGCGCCAGCAGCCAAGTCGGAGACAATGAGCAGTTCTTC. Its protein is CASSQVGDNEQFF.

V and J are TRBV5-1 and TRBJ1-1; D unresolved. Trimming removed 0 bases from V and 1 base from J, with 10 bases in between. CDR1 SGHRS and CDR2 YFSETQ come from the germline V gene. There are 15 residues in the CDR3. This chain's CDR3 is CASSLAAGRNTEAFF. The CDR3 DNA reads TGCGCCAGCAGCTTGGCGGCAGGCAGGAACACTGAAGCTTTCTTT.

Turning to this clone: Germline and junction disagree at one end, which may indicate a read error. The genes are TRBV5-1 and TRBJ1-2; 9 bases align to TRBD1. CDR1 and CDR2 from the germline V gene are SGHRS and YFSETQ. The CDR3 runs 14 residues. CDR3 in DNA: TGCGCCAGCAGTTTGGAACAGGGGGCTTTTGGCTACACCTTC. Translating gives CASSLEQGAFGYTF.

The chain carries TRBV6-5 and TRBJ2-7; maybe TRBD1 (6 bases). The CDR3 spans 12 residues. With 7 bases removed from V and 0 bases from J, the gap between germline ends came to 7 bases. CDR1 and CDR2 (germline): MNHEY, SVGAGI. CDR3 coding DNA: TGTGCCAGCAAGGGGGTCTCCTACGAGCAGTACGTC. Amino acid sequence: CASKGVSYEQYV.

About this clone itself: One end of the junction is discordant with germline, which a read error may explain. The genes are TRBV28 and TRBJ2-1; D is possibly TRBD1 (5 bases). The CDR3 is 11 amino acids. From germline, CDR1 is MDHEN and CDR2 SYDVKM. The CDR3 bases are TGTGCCAGCAGTTTAGGGGCCTCTCTTCTCTTC. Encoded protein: CASSLGASLLF.

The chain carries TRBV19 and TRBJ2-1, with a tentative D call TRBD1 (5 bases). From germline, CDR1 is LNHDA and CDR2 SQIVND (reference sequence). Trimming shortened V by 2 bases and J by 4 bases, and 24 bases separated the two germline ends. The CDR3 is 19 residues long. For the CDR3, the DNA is TGTGCCAGTAGTATACGACCCGTAGTAAGACAGAGAAAATACAATGAGCAGTTCTTC. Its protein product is CASSIRPVVRQRKYNEQFF.

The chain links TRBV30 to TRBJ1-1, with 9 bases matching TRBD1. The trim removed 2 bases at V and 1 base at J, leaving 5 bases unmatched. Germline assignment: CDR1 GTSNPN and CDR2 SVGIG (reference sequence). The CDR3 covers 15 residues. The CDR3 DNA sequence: TGTGCCTGGAGTAAACAGGGGGCCCCGAACACTGAAGCTTTCTTT. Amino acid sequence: CAWSKQGAPNTEAFF.

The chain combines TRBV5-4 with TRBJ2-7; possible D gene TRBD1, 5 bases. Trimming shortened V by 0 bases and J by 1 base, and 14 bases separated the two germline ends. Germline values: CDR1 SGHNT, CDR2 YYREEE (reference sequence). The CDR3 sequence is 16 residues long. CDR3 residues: CASSLGHAKGSYEQYV. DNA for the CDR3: TGTGCCAGCAGCTTGGGTCATGCTAAGGGGTCCTACGAGCAGTACGTC.